The source of this T cell receptor beta chain is a study of shared clonotypes between healthy human individuals. Study-wide findings and caveats: Clonotype sharing among donors was thought likely to change with sequencing depth. Compared with clonotypes that all four donors shared, non-shared clonotypes had lower generation probabilities.

Donors had no recently reported acute infections or vaccinations and were HIV-negative. Generated by immunoSEQ multiplex PCR, the TCRdb table keeps only in-frame clones and is missing some. The sample consists of 2.5 million or so clones, about 92% of them appearing once. As concerns this clone: Its antigen remains unknown.

Trimming pared 4 bases from V and 0 bases from J, leaving 10 bases between. This CDR3 is built from 15 residues. The germline gives CDR1 LNHDA, CDR2 SQIVND (reference sequence). V is TRBV19 and J is TRBJ1-3, with TRBD1 as a possible D gene (6 bases). The sequence was collected from a man in his late teens or twenties in good health. The specimen sequenced was naive CD4+ T cells sorted from blood. The subset was: CD45RA+ positively selected. The CDR3 here is CASSKTGNSGNTIYF. The CDR3 nucleotides read TGTGCCAGTAGTAAGACAGGCAACTCTGGAAACACCATATATTTT.